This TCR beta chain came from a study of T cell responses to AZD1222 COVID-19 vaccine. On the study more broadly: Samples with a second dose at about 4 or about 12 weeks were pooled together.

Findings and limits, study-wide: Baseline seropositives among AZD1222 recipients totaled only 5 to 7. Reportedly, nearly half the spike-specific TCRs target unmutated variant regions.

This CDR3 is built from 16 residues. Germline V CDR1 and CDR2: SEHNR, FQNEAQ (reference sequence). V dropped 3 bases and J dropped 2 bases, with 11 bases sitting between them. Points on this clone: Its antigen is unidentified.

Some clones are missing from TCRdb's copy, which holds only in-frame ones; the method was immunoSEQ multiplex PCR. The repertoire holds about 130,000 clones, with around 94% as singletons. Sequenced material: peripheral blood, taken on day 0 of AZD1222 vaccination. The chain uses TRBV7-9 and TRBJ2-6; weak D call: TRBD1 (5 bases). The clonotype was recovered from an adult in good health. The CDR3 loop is CASSFQGRAGANVLTF. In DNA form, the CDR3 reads TGTGCCAGCAGCTTTCAGGGTAGGGCTGGGGCCAACGTCCTGACTTTC.